Listed below are T cell receptor beta chains from one sample, sequenced in a study of OX40 agonist ivuxolimab in advanced cancers. Libraries were prepared by immunoSEQ multiplex PCR; TCRdb keeps only in-frame clonotypes and omits some of them. Of 30,000 to 40,000 clones in the sample, roughly 90% are singletons; the top ten hold around 17%. The input for sequencing was CD4+ or CD8+ T cells sorted from blood, taken in a trial of the OX40 agonist ivuxolimab. All receptors come from an adult with an advanced solid tumor such as melanoma, head and neck, liver or kidney cancer. CDR3s include the opening cysteine and the closing phenylalanine or tryptophan. Fields, in order: J gene, D gene, clone size, V gene, CDR3 protein, CDR3 DNA. A D gene is named only where the DNA matches it firmly. Size is omitted from some rows. Given values are once, few, many or a class for expanded clones.

j_call: TRBJ1-2; d_call: TRBD1; clone_size: few; v_call: TRBV5-4; cdr3_aa: CASSYSGTGDYGYTF; cdr3_nt: TGTGCCAGCAGCTATTCCGGGACAGGGGACTATGGCTACACCTTC
j_call: TRBJ2-2; d_call: NA; clone_size: few; v_call: TRBV19; cdr3_aa: CASSPFTGELFF; cdr3_nt: TGTGCCAGTAGTCCGTTCACCGGGGAGCTGTTTTTT
j_call: TRBJ1-1; d_call: NA; clone_size: NA; v_call: TRBV6-5; cdr3_aa: CASSGGRYTEAFF; cdr3_nt: TGTGCCAGCAGTGGGGGACGGTACACTGAAGCTTTCTTT
j_call: TRBJ2-1; d_call: NA; clone_size: NA; v_call: TRBV29-1; cdr3_aa: CSVEADRGYEQFF; cdr3_nt: TGCAGCGTCGAAGCGGACAGAGGTTATGAGCAGTTCTTC
j_call: TRBJ2-1; d_call: TRBD2; clone_size: NA; v_call: TRBV7-9; cdr3_aa: CASSLGVLAGGPVEQFF; cdr3_nt: TGTGCCAGCAGCTTAGGGGTCCTAGCGGGGGGGCCTGTTGAGCAGTTCTTC
j_call: TRBJ1-2; d_call: NA; clone_size: NA; v_call: TRBV27; cdr3_aa: CASRPGPANYGYTF; cdr3_nt: TGTGCCAGCAGGCCAGGGCCGGCTAACTATGGCTACACCTTC
j_call: TRBJ2-1; d_call: TRBD2; clone_size: NA; v_call: TRBV4-3; cdr3_aa: CASSQASGGAYENEQFF; cdr3_nt: TGCGCCAGCAGCCAAGCTAGCGGGGGGGCCTATGAAAATGAGCAGTTCTTC
j_call: TRBJ2-7; d_call: NA; clone_size: NA; v_call: TRBV7-2; cdr3_aa: CASSLVVGENEQYF; cdr3_nt: TGTGCCAGCAGCTTAGTTGTCGGAGAAAACGAGCAGTACTTC
j_call: TRBJ2-2; d_call: TRBD1; clone_size: once; v_call: TRBV19; cdr3_aa: CASKGDRGLAGELFF; cdr3_nt: TGTGCCAGTAAAGGCGACAGGGGGCTCGCCGGGGAGCTGTTTTTT
j_call: TRBJ2-7; d_call: NA; clone_size: NA; v_call: TRBV5-6; cdr3_aa: CASSLGVRSFEQYF; cdr3_nt: TGTGCCAGCAGCTTGGGGGTCAGGTCCTTCGAGCAGTACTTC
j_call: TRBJ2-2; d_call: NA; clone_size: once; v_call: TRBV27; cdr3_aa: CASSLSGPPGELFF; cdr3_nt: TGTGCCAGCAGTTTATCGGGACCCCCCGGGGAGCTGTTTTTT
j_call: TRBJ2-1; d_call: TRBD2; clone_size: NA; v_call: TRBV27; cdr3_aa: CASSHGTSGGVNEQFF; cdr3_nt: TGTGCCAGCAGCCATGGGACTAGCGGGGGGGTAAATGAGCAGTTCTTC
j_call: TRBJ2-1; d_call: TRBD2; clone_size: NA; v_call: TRBV5-1; cdr3_aa: CASTFSGGRNYNEQFF; cdr3_nt: TGCGCCAGCACCTTTAGCGGGGGGAGAAATTACAATGAGCAGTTCTTC
j_call: TRBJ2-3; d_call: NA; clone_size: NA; v_call: TRBV14; cdr3_aa: CASTFTDYSTDTQYF; cdr3_nt: TGTGCCAGCACCTTCACCGACTACTCCACAGATACGCAGTATTTT
j_call: TRBJ2-7; d_call: TRBD1; clone_size: NA; v_call: TRBV4-1; cdr3_aa: CASGGGQGAYEQYF; cdr3_nt: TGCGCCAGCGGAGGGGGACAGGGGGCGTACGAGCAGTACTTC
j_call: TRBJ2-1; d_call: NA; clone_size: NA; v_call: TRBV11-2; cdr3_aa: CASSLTSSDNEQFF; cdr3_nt: TGTGCCAGCAGCTTAACTAGCTCGGACAATGAGCAGTTCTTC
j_call: TRBJ2-5; d_call: TRBD2; clone_size: NA; v_call: TRBV4-1; cdr3_aa: CASSPGLAEQTQYF; cdr3_nt: TGCGCCAGCAGCCCCGGACTAGCGGAACAGACCCAGTACTTC
j_call: TRBJ1-1; d_call: NA; clone_size: NA; v_call: TRBV19; cdr3_aa: CASSAFWGLETEAFF; cdr3_nt: TGTGCCAGTAGTGCCTTCTGGGGGTTAGAAACTGAAGCTTTCTTT
j_call: TRBJ2-1; d_call: NA; clone_size: NA; v_call: TRBV11-2; cdr3_aa: CASSTLGNAYNEQFF; cdr3_nt: TGTGCCAGCAGCACACTAGGCAATGCCTACAATGAGCAGTTCTTC
j_call: TRBJ2-3; d_call: TRBD2; clone_size: NA; v_call: TRBV7-2; cdr3_aa: CASSLVVTSGDTQYF; cdr3_nt: TGTGCCAGCAGCTTAGTCGTGACTAGCGGTGATACGCAGTATTTT
j_call: TRBJ1-1; d_call: NA; clone_size: few; v_call: TRBV11-1; cdr3_aa: CASSLGSSKVAEAFF; cdr3_nt: TGTGCCAGCAGCTTGGGATCCTCTAAAGTGGCTGAAGCTTTCTTT
j_call: TRBJ1-1; d_call: NA; clone_size: once; v_call: TRBV4-3; cdr3_aa: CASSQAMTMNTEAFF; cdr3_nt: TGCGCCAGCAGCCAAGCGATGACCATGAACACTGAAGCTTTCTTT
j_call: TRBJ1-5; d_call: NA; clone_size: NA; v_call: TRBV5-1; cdr3_aa: CASSPDYLPNQPQHF; cdr3_nt: TGCGCCAGCAGCCCAGACTACCTCCCCAATCAGCCCCAGCATTTT
j_call: TRBJ2-7; d_call: NA; clone_size: NA; v_call: TRBV5-5; cdr3_aa: CASSLEWSEQYF; cdr3_nt: TGTGCCAGCAGCTTGGAGTGGTCCGAGCAGTACTTC
j_call: TRBJ1-1; d_call: NA; clone_size: few; v_call: TRBV27; cdr3_aa: CASQEMGRTNTEAFF; cdr3_nt: TGTGCCAGCCAGGAAATGGGGCGGACGAACACTGAAGCTTTCTTT
j_call: TRBJ2-1; d_call: TRBD1; clone_size: once; v_call: TRBV5-4; cdr3_aa: CASSGWDRGIYNEQFF; cdr3_nt: TGTGCCAGCAGCGGGTGGGACAGGGGTATCTACAATGAGCAGTTCTTC
j_call: TRBJ2-6; d_call: TRBD2; clone_size: NA; v_call: TRBV4-1; cdr3_aa: CASSPSGLADSGANVLTF; cdr3_nt: TGCGCCAGCAGCCCATCGGGACTAGCGGACTCTGGGGCCAACGTCCTGACTTTC
j_call: TRBJ1-2; d_call: NA; clone_size: NA; v_call: TRBV6-1; cdr3_aa: CASSEGTYGYTF; cdr3_nt: TGTGCCAGCAGTGAAGGGACCTATGGCTACACCTTC
j_call: TRBJ1-1; d_call: TRBD1; clone_size: NA; v_call: TRBV7-8; cdr3_aa: CASSLETGAGEAFF; cdr3_nt: TGTGCCAGCAGCTTAGAGACAGGGGCGGGTGAAGCTTTCTTT
j_call: TRBJ2-2; d_call: NA; clone_size: NA; v_call: TRBV19; cdr3_aa: CASSLIQGTNTGELFF; cdr3_nt: TGTGCCAGTAGCCTAATACAGGGGACTAACACCGGGGAGCTGTTTTTT
j_call: TRBJ1-5; d_call: NA; clone_size: few; v_call: TRBV4-1; cdr3_aa: CASSQGAGDDQPQHF; cdr3_nt: TGCGCCAGCAGCCAAGGAGCCGGTGACGATCAGCCCCAGCATTTT